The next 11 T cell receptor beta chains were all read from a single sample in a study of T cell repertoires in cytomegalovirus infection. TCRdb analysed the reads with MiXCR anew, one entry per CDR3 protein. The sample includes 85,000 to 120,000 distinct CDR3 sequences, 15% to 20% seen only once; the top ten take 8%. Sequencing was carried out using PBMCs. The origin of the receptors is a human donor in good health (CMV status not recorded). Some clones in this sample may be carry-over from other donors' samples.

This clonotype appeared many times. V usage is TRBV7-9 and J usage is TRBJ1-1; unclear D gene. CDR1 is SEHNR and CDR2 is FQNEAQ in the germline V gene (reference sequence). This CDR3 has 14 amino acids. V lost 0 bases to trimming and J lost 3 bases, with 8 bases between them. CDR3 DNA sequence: TGTGCCAGCAGCTTAGCGGGTACCTACACTGAAGCTTTCTTT. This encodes CASSLAGTYTEAFF.

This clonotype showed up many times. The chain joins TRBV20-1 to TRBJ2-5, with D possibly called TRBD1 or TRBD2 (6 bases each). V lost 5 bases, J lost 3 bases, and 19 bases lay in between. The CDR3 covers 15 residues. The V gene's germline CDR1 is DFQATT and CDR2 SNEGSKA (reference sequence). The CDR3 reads CSAPPGGHKKETQYF. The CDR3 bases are TGCAGTGCTCCCCCCGGGGGCCATAAGAAAGAGACCCAGTACTTC.

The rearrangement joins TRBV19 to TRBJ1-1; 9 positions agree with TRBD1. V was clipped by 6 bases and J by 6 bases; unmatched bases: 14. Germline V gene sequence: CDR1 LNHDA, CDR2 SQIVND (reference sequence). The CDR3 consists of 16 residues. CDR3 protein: CASRYRDRVISAEAFF. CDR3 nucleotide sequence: TGTGCCAGTAGGTACCGGGACAGGGTGATTAGCGCTGAAGCTTTCTTT.

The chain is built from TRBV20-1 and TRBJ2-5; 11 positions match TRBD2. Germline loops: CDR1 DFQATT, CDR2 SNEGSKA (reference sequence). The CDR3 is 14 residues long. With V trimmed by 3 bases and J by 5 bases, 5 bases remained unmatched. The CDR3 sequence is CSARGLAVTETQYF. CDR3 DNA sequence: TGCAGTGCTAGGGGACTAGCGGTTACGGAGACCCAGTACTTC.

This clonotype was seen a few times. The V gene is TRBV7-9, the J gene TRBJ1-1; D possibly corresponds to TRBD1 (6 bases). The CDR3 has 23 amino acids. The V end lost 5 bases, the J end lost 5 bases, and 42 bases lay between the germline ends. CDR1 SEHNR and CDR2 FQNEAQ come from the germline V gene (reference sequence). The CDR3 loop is CASSLRLHGQPPNPYFVGTEAFF. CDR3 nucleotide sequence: TGTGCCAGCAGCCTACGACTACACGGACAGCCGCCTAACCCTTACTTTGTGGGGACTGAAGCTTTCTTT.

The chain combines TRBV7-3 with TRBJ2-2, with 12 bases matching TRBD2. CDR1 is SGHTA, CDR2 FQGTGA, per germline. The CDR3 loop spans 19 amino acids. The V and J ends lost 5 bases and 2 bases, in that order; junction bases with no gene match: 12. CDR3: CASSTPLAGGPVNTGELFF. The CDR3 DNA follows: TGTGCCAGCAGCACGCCCCTAGCGGGGGGGCCCGTTAACACCGGGGAGCTGTTTTTT.

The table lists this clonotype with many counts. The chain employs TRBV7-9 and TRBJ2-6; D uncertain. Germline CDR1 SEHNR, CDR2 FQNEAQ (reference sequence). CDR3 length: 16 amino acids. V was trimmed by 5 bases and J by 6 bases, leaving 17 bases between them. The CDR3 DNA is TGTGCCAGCAGCACCACACGGAACGTAGAGGCCAACGTCCTGACTTTC. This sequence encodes CASSTTRNVEANVLTF.

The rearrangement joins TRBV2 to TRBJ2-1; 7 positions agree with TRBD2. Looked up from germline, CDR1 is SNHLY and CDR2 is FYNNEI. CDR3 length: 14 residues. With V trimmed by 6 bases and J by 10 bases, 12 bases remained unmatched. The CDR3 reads CASSLLATGGEQFF. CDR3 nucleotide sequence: TGTGCCAGCAGCCTACTAGCGACCGGAGGGGAGCAGTTCTTC. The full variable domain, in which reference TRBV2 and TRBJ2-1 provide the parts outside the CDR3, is EPEVTQTPSHQVTQMGQEVILRCVPISNHLYFYWYRQILGQKVEFLVSFYNNEISEKSEIFDDQFSVERPDGSNFTLKIRSTKLEDSAMYFCASSLLATGGEQFFGPGTRLTVL.

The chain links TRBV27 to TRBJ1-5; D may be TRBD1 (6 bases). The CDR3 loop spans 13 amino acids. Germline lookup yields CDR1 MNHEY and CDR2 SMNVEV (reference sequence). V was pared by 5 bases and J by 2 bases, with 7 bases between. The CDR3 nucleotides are TGTGCCAGCAGTGAGGGGGGCAATCAGCCCCAGCATTTT. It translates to CASSEGGNQPQHF.

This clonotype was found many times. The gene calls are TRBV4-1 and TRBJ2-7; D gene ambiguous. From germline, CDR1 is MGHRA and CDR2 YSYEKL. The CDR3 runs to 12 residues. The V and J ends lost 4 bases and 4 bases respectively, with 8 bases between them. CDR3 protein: CASSPGIYEQYF. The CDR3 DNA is TGCGCCAGCAGCCCCGGTATATACGAGCAGTACTTC.

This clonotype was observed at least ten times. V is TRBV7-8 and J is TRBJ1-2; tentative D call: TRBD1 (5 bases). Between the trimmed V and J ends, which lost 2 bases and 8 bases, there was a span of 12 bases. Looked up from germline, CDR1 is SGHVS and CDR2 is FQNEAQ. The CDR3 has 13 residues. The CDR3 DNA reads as TGTGCCAGCAGCTTAACCAGGGATGGGGGCTACACCTTC. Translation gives CASSLTRDGGYTF.